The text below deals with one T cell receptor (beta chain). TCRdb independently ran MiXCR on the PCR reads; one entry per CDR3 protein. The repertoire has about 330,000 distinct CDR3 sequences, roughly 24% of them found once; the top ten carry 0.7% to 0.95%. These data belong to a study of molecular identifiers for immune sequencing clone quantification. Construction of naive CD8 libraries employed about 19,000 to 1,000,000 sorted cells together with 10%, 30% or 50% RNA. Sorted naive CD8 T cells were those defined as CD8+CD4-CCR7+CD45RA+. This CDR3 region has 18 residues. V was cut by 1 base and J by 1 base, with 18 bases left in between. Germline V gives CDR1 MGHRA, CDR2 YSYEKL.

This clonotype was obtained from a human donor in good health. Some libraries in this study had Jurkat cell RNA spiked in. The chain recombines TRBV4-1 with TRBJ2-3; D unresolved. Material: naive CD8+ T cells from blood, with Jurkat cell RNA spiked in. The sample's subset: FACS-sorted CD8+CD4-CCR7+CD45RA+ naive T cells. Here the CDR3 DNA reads TGCGCCAGCAGCCAAGTTCCGTTCCAAGGTAGCCGCACAGATACGCAGTATTTT. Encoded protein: CASSQVPFQGSRTDTQYF.